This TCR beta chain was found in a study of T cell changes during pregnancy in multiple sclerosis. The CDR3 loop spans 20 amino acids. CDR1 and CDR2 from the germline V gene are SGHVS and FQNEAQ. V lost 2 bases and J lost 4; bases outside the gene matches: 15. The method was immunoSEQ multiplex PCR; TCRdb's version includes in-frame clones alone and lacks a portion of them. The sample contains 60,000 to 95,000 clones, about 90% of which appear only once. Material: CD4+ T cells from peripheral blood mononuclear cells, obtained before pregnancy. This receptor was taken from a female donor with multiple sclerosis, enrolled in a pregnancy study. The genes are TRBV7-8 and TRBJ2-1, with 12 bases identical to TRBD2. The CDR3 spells CASSLRASGRAKVSYNEQFF. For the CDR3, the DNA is TGTGCCAGCAGCTTAAGGGCTAGCGGGAGGGCCAAGGTCTCGTACAATGAGCAGTTCTTC.